A selection of T cell receptor beta chains follows, all from one sample in a study of blood T cell repertoires in COVID-19. TCRdb keeps only in-frame clones here, not all; method: immunoSEQ multiplex PCR. The table includes 230,000 or so clones, around 83% detected once. The sequenced sample was PBMCs or T cells enriched from blood (not recorded which). These receptors were collected from a woman aged 45 to 65 who had been exposed to COVID-19. CDR3s include the opening cysteine and the closing phenylalanine or tryptophan. Each record gives: D gene, clone size, V gene, J gene, CDR3 protein, CDR3 DNA. The D gene is left open where the match is weak. Clone size is shown for a subset of rows, as once, few, many or a class of expanded clone.

>TRBD1|few|TRBV30|TRBJ2-7
CAWETGGASYEQYF
TGTGCCTGGGAGACAGGGGGTGCCTCCTACGAGCAGTACTTC
>TRBD2|once|TRBV5-4|TRBJ2-1
CASRPGLAGGSSYNEQFF
TGTGCCAGCAGACCGGGACTAGCGGGGGGGAGCTCCTACAATGAGCAGTTCTTC
>TRBD2|.|TRBV2|TRBJ2-5
CASRYYLAGAYKFQETQYF
TGTGCCAGCAGATACTACCTAGCGGGGGCCTACAAATTCCAAGAGACCCAGTACTTC
>TRBD1|.|TRBV6-5|TRBJ1-1
CASSLTGIEAFF
TGTGCCAGCAGTTTGACAGGGATTGAAGCTTTCTTT
>.|.|TRBV10-2|TRBJ1-2
CASSDGGYYGYTF
TGCGCCAGCAGTGATGGAGGCTACTATGGCTACACCTTC
>.|.|TRBV18|TRBJ1-3
CASSLKQPGNTIYF
TGTGCCAGCTCACTGAAACAGCCAGGAAACACCATATATTTT
>TRBD1|few|TRBV11-2|TRBJ2-5
CASSSLVAGTGRETQYF
TGTGCCAGCAGCAGCTTAGTCGCAGGGACAGGACGAGAGACCCAGTACTTC
>TRBD1|once|TRBV4-1|TRBJ1-4
CASSPARDRGEKLFF
TGCGCCAGCAGCCCCGCCCGGGACAGGGGAGAAAAACTGTTTTTT
>.|.|TRBV9|TRBJ2-1
CASSVEGRGRNEQFF
TGTGCCAGCAGCGTAGAAGGAAGGGGGAGAAATGAGCAGTTCTTC
>TRBD1|.|TRBV5-1|TRBJ2-5
CASSPTTGVRETQYF
TGCGCCAGCAGCCCAACGACAGGGGTGAGGGAGACCCAGTACTTC
>TRBD1|many|TRBV29-1|TRBJ2-2
CSASGTGGTGELFF
TGCAGCGCATCCGGGACAGGGGGCACCGGGGAGCTGTTTTTT
>TRBD2|.|TRBV5-1|TRBJ2-3
CASSPLGAGGQYF
TGCGCCAGCAGCCCCCTGGGCGCGGGGGGGCAGTATTTT
>.|once|TRBV3-1/TRBV3-2|TRBJ1-3
CASSQEVGISGNTIYF
TGTGCCAGCAGCCAAGAGGTGGGCATATCCGGAAACACCATATATTTT
>.|.|TRBV30|TRBJ1-1
CAWSARLDTEAFF
TGTGCCTGGAGTGCCCGGTTGGACACTGAAGCTTTCTTT
>TRBD2|.|TRBV29-1|TRBJ2-5
CSVLTSGGTETQYF
TGCAGCGTGCTGACTAGCGGGGGGACTGAGACCCAGTACTTC
>TRBD1|.|TRBV19|TRBJ2-7
CASSRAGTARTYEQYF
TGTGCCAGTAGTAGGGCCGGGACAGCTCGAACCTACGAGCAGTACTTC
>.|.|TRBV7-9|TRBJ1-1
CASSPPGGVHTEAFF
TGTGCCAGCAGCCCCCCGGGAGGGGTACACACTGAAGCTTTCTTT
>.|.|TRBV7-6|TRBJ1-1
CASAAGMNTEAFF
TGTGCCAGCGCGGCGGGGATGAACACTGAAGCTTTCTTT
>.|.|TRBV5-1|TRBJ1-5
CASSYGGANQPQHF
TGCGCCAGCAGCTACGGAGGGGCTAATCAGCCCCAGCATTTT
>.|once|TRBV7-7|TRBJ2-3
CASSLGQHVTDTQYF
TGTGCCAGCAGCCTAGGACAGCATGTTACAGATACGCAGTATTTT
>TRBD1|once|TRBV2|TRBJ1-3
CAGQGTQGGTIYF
TGTGCCGGACAGGGGACGCAGGGTGGCACCATATATTTT
>.|.|TRBV19|TRBJ1-5
CASSPKFGSGQPQHF
TGTGCCAGTAGTCCCAAGTTCGGGTCTGGCCAGCCCCAGCATTTT
>.|.|TRBV2|TRBJ1-6
CASSLRGPPNSPLHF
TGTGCCAGCAGCTTAAGGGGCCCCCCCAATTCACCCCTCCACTTT
>.|.|TRBV4-2|TRBJ2-3
CASSQDNLDTQYF
TGTGCCAGCAGCCAAGACAACTTAGATACGCAGTATTTT
>.|.|TRBV29-1|TRBJ2-7
CSVEGMGPEQYF
TGCAGCGTTGAAGGAATGGGGCCAGAGCAGTACTTC
>.|.|TRBV27|TRBJ2-7
CASSSERRQYF
TGTGCCAGCAGTTCTGAGCGCAGGCAGTACTTC
>.|.|TRBV28|TRBJ1-3
CASSSHRVNTIYF
TGTGCCAGCAGTTCGCACAGGGTAAACACCATATATTTT
>.|.|TRBV27|TRBJ1-4
CASAPEATNEKLFF
TGTGCCAGCGCCCCGGAGGCAACTAATGAAAAACTGTTTTTT
>.|once|TRBV7-2|TRBJ2-5
CASSLGRAQETQYF
TGTGCCAGCAGCTTAGGGAGGGCTCAAGAGACCCAGTACTTC
>.|.|TRBV28|TRBJ1-4
CASLAVPNEKLFF
TGTGCCAGCCTAGCGGTGCCAAATGAAAAACTGTTTTTT
>.|.|TRBV11-1|TRBJ2-1
CASSPGNGGPYNEQFF
TGTGCCAGCAGCCCTGGGAACGGGGGACCCTACAATGAGCAGTTCTTC
>.|.|TRBV11-2|TRBJ2-1
CASSLGVKTDEQFF
TGTGCCAGCAGCCTCGGAGTAAAAACGGATGAGCAGTTCTTC
>.|.|TRBV6-5|TRBJ2-7
CATISSPSYEQYF
TGTGCCACGATATCGAGTCCCTCCTACGAGCAGTACTTC
>.|once|TRBV18|TRBJ2-7
CASSPEPYVEQYF
TGTGCCAGCTCACCGGAGCCCTACGTCGAGCAGTACTTC
>TRBD2|.|TRBV7-2|TRBJ2-2
CASSFFLAGNTGELFF
TGTGCCAGCAGCTTTTTTCTAGCGGGGAACACCGGGGAGCTGTTTTTT
>.|few|TRBV28|TRBJ1-2
CASSLDSPPLKGYTF
TGTGCCAGCAGTTTAGACAGCCCCCCGCTAAAGGGCTACACCTTC
>.|.|TRBV11-3|TRBJ2-5
CASSLEGQETQYF
TGTGCCAGCAGCTTGGAGGGGCAAGAGACCCAGTACTTC
>TRBD2|.|TRBV7-3|TRBJ2-2
CASSSGLAGGELFF
TGTGCCAGCAGCTCGGGACTAGCAGGCGGGGAGCTGTTTTTT
>TRBD1|.|TRBV5-1|TRBJ2-5
CASSLQGARETQYF
TGCGCCAGCAGCTTGCAGGGGGCGAGGGAGACCCAGTACTTC
>TRBD2|.|TRBV2|TRBJ2-5
CASSEFWRGETQYF
TGTGCCAGCAGTGAATTTTGGCGGGGGGAGACCCAGTACTTC
>TRBD2|.|TRBV19|TRBJ2-7
CASSTAGGRTNSYEQYF
TGTGCCAGTAGTACGGCGGGGGGGAGGACGAACTCCTACGAGCAGTACTTC
>.|.|TRBV7-2|TRBJ2-2
CASSFLNYDPTGNTGELFF
TGTGCCAGCAGCTTTCTTAATTACGACCCCACAGGGAACACCGGGGAGCTGTTTTTT
>.|.|TRBV6-5|TRBJ1-2
CASSRTVDYGYTF
TGTGCCAGCAGTAGAACAGTTGACTATGGCTACACCTTC
>.|.|TRBV14|TRBJ1-1
CASSLRTGFVTEAFF
TGTGCCAGCAGCCTGAGAACAGGGTTTGTCACTGAAGCTTTCTTT
>.|once|TRBV6-1|TRBJ2-7
CASSEVSRSWAEQYF
TGTGCCAGCAGTGAAGTGTCGAGATCCTGGGCCGAGCAGTACTTC
>.|.|TRBV11-2|TRBJ1-5
CASSLDGTNSNQPQHF
TGTGCCAGCAGCTTAGACGGGACAAACAGCAATCAGCCCCAGCATTTT
>TRBD2|.|TRBV11-2|TRBJ2-3
CASSLSLLATDTQYF
TGTGCCAGCAGCTTATCCTTACTAGCGACAGATACGCAGTATTTT